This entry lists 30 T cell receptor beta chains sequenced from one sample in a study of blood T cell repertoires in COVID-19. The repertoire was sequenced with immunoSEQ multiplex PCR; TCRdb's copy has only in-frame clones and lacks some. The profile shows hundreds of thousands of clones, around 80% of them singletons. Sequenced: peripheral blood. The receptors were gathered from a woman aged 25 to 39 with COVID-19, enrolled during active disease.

CDR3 sequence (DNA): TGCAGCGTTGGGACCTCGGGACAGGGGACCGAGCAGTACTTC. Translating it yields CSVGTSGQGTEQYF. The chain employs TRBV29-1 and TRBJ2-7; 10 nucleotides line up with TRBD1. J was trimmed by 6 bases and V by 4 bases; bases with no gene match: 9. From germline, CDR1 is SQVTM and CDR2 ANQGSEA. The CDR3 length is 14 residues.

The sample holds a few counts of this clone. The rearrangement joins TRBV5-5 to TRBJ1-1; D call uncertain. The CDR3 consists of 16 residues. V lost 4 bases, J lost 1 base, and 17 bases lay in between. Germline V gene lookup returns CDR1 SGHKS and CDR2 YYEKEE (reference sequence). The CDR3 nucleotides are TGTGCCAGCAGCCTCAACTTTGACACGAGGAACACTGAAGCTTTCTTT. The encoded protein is CASSLNFDTRNTEAFF.

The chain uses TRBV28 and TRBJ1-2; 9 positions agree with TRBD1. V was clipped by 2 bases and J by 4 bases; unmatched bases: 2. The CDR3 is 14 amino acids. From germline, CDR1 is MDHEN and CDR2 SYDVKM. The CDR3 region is CASSLGQGSYGYTF. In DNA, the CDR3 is TGTGCCAGCAGTTTAGGACAGGGGAGCTATGGCTACACCTTC.

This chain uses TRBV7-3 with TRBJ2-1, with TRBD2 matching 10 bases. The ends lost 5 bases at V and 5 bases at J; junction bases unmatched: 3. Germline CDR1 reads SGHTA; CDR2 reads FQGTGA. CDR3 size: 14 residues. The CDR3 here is CASSPSGGDNEQFF. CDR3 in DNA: TGTGCCAGCAGCCCTAGCGGGGGAGACAATGAGCAGTTCTTC. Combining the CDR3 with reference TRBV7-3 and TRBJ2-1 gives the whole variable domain GAGVSQTPSNKVTEKGKYVELRCDPISGHTALYWYRQSLGQGPEFLIYFQGTGAADDSGLPNDRFFAVRPEGSVSTLKIQRTERGDSAVYLCASSPSGGDNEQFFGPGTRLTVL.

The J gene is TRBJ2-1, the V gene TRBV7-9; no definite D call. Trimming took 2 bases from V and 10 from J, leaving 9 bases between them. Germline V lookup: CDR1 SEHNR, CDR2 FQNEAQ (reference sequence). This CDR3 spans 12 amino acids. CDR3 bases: TGTGCCAGCAGCTTACACCAAGCGGAGCAGTTCTTC. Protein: CASSLHQAEQFF. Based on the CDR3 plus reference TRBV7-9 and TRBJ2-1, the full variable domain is DTGVSQNPRHKITKRGQNVTFRCDPISEHNRLYWYRQTLGQGPEFLTYFQNEAQLEKSRLLSDRFSAERPKGSFSTLEIQRTEQGDSAMYLCASSLHQAEQFFGPGTRLTVL.

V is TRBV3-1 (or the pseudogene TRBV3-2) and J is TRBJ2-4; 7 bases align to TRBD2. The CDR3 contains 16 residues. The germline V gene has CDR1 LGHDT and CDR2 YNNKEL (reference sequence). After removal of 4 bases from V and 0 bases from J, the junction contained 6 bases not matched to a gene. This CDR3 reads CASSPGGIRAKNIQYF. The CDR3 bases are TGTGCCAGCAGCCCCGGGGGGATTCGAGCCAAAAACATTCAGTACTTC.

The CDR3 coding sequence is TGTGCCAGCAGCGTAAAAGGCGGGGCCTTGGATGAGCAGTTCTTC. Its protein product is CASSVKGGALDEQFF. The chain employs TRBV9 and TRBJ2-1, with D maybe TRBD2 (6 bases). Germline V gene sequence: CDR1 SGDLS, CDR2 YYNGEE. With 1 base removed from V and 8 bases from J, the gap between germline ends came to 16 bases. The CDR3 length is 15 residues. The full variable domain, with the rest looked up from reference TRBV9 and TRBJ2-1, is DSGVTQTPKHLITATGQRVTLRCSPRSGDLSVYWYQQSLDQGLQFLIQYYNGEERAKGNILERFSAQQFPDLHSELNLSSLELGDSALYFCASSVKGGALDEQFFGPGTRLTVL.

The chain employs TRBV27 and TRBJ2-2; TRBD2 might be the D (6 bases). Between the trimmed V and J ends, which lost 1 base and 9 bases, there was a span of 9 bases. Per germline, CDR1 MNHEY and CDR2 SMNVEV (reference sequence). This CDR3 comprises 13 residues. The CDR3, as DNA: TGTGCCAGCAGTTTATGGGGCGGGAGGGAGCTGTTTTTT. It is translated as CASSLWGGRELFF.

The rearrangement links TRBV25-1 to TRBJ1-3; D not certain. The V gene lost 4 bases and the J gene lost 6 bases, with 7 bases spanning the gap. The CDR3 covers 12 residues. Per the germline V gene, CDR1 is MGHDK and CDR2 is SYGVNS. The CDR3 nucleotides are TGTGCCAGCAGTGGCGCCAAAAACACCATATATTTT. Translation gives CASSGAKNTIYF.

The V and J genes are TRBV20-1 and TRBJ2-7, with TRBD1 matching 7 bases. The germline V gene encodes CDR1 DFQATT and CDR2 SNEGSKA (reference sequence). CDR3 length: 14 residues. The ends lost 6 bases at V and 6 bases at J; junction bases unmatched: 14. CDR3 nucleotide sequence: TGCAGTGCGAGTCTTGACAGGGAAGGGGGCGAGCAGTACTTC. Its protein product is CSASLDREGGEQYF.

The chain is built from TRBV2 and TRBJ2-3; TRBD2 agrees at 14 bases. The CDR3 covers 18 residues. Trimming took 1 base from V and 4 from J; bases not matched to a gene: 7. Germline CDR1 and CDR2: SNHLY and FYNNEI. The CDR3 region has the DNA TGTGCCAGCAGTGAAGACAGACGGGGACTAGCGGGGGCAGATACGCAGTATTTT. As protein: CASSEDRRGLAGADTQYF. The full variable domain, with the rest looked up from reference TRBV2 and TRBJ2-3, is EPEVTQTPSHQVTQMGQEVILRCVPISNHLYFYWYRQILGQKVEFLVSFYNNEISEKSEIFDDQFSVERPDGSNFTLKIRSTKLEDSAMYFCASSEDRRGLAGADTQYFGPGTRLTVL.

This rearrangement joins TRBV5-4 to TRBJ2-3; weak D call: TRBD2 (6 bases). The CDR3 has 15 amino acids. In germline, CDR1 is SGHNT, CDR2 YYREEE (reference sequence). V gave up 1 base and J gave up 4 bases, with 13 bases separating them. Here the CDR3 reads CASSLNGRMADTQYF. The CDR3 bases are TGTGCCAGCAGCTTGAACGGGAGAATGGCAGATACGCAGTATTTT.

CDR3 protein: CASSLGHGQGPYGYTF. The CDR3, as DNA: TGTGCCAGCAGCTTGGGTCACGGACAGGGCCCCTATGGCTACACCTTC. The chain has TRBV13 and TRBJ1-2, with 8 bases identical to TRBD1. With V trimmed by 3 bases and J by 4 bases, 10 bases remained unmatched. The germline V gene encodes CDR1 PRHDT and CDR2 FYEKMQ (reference sequence). CDR3 size: 16 residues.

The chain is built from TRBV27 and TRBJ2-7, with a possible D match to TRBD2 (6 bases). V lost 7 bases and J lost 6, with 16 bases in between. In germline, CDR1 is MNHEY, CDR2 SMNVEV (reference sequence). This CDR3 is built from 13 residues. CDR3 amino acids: CASIDTSSGEQYF. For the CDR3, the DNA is TGTGCCAGCATCGATACTAGCTCGGGCGAGCAGTACTTC.

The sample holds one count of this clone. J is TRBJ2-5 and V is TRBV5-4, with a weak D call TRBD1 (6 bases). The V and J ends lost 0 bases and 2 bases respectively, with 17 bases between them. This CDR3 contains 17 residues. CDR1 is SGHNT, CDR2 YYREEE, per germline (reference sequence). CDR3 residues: CASSLALGQTRQETQYF. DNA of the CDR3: TGTGCCAGCAGCTTGGCCTTAGGACAGACAAGGCAAGAGACCCAGTACTTC. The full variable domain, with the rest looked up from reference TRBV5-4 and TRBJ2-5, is ETGVTQSPTHLIKTRGQQVTLRCSSQSGHNTVSWYQQALGQGPQFIFQYYREEENGRGNFPPRFSGLQFPNYSSELNVNALELDDSALYLCASSLALGQTRQETQYFGPGTRLLVL.

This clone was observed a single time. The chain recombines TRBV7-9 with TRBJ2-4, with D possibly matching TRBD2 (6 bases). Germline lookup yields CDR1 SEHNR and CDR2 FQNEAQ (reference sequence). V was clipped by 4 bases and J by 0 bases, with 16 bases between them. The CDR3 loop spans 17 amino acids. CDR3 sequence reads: CASSSIGGNLAKNIQYF. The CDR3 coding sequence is TGTGCCAGCAGCTCAATAGGAGGGAACCTAGCCAAAAACATTCAGTACTTC.

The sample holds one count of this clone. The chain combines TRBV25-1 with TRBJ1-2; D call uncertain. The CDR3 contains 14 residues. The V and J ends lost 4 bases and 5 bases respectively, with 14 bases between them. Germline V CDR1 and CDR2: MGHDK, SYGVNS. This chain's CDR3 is CASSVTSGAYGYTF. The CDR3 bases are TGTGCCAGCAGTGTCACCTCGGGAGCATATGGCTACACCTTC.

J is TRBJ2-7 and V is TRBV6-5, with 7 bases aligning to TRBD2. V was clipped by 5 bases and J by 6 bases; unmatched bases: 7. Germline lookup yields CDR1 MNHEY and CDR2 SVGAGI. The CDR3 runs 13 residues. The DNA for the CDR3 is TGTGCCAGCAGTCACCGGGAGGCCCGCGAGCAGTACTTC. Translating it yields CASSHREAREQYF.

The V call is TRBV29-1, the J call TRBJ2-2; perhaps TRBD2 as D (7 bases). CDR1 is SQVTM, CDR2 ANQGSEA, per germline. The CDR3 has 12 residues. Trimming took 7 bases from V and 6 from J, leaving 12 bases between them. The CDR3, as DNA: TGCAGCGCTGGGGGGGGCCCCGGGGAGCTGTTTTTT. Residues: CSAGGGPGELFF.

CDR3 region: CASSGQGRSDTQYF. CDR3 in DNA: TGTGCCAGTAGTGGACAGGGGAGGTCAGATACGCAGTATTTT. The rearrangement joins TRBV19 to TRBJ2-3; TRBD1 agrees at 9 bases. From germline, CDR1 is LNHDA and CDR2 SQIVND (reference sequence). The CDR3 is 14 amino acids. V shed 5 bases and J 4 bases; nucleotides not matched to a gene: 4.

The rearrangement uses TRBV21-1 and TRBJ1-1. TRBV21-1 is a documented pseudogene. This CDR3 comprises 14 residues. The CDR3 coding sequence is TGTGCCAGCAGCCAAGGAGGGAGCTACACTGAAGCTTTCTTT. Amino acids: CASSQGGSYTEAFF.

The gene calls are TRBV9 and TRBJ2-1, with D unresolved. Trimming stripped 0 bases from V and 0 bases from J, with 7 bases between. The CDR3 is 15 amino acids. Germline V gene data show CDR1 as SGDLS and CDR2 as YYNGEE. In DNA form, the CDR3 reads TGTGCCAGCAGCGTAGGCGGATACTCCTACAATGAGCAGTTCTTC. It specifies CASSVGGYSYNEQFF.

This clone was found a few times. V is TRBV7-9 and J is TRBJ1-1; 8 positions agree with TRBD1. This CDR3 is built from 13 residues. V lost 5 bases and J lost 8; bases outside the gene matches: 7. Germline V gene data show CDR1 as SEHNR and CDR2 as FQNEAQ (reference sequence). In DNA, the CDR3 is TGTGCCAGCAGCCGAGGACAGGGTTCAGAAGCTTTCTTT. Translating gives CASSRGQGSEAFF.

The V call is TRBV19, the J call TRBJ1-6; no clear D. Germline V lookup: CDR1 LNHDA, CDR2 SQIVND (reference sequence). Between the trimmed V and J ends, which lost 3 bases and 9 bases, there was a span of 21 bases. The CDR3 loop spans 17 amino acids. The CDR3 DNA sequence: TGTGCCAGTAGTATCCCTACGGGCCTCGGGGTGGGTTCACCCCTCCACTTT. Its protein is CASSIPTGLGVGSPLHF.

The CDR3 region is CSVEGVGRAYEQYF. The CDR3 nucleotides are TGCAGCGTTGAAGGGGTCGGCAGGGCGTACGAGCAGTACTTC. The chain has TRBV29-1 and TRBJ2-7; D possibly corresponds to TRBD1 (5 bases). The germline V gene encodes CDR1 SQVTM and CDR2 ANQGSEA. The CDR3 runs 14 residues. V lost 1 base and J lost 4, with 14 bases in between.

Here the CDR3 DNA reads TGTGCCAGTAGACTTACCGGGGAGCTGTTTTTT. Its protein is CASRLTGELFF. The V call is TRBV19, the J call TRBJ2-2; D is ambiguous. Germline assignment: CDR1 LNHDA and CDR2 SQIVND (reference sequence). Trimming shortened V by 6 bases and J by 5 bases, and 4 bases separated the two germline ends. The CDR3 totals 11 residues. The full variable domain, with the rest looked up from reference TRBV19 and TRBJ2-2, is DGGITQSPKYLFRKEGQNVTLSCEQNLNHDAMYWYRQDPGQGLRLIYYSQIVNDFQKGDIAEGYSVSREKKESFPLTVTSAQKNPTAFYLCASRLTGELFFGEGSRLTVL.

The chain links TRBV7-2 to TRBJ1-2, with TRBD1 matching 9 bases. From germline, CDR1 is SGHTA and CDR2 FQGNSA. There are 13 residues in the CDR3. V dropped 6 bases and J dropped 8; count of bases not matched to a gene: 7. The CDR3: CASREGGQGGYTF. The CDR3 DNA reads TGTGCCAGCAGAGAAGGGGGACAGGGAGGCTACACCTTC.

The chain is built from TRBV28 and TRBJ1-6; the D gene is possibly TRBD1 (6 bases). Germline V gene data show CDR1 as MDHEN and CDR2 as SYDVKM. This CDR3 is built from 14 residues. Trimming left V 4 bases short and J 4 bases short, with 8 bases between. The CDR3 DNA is TGTGCCAGCAGTTACGGGACATATAATTCACCCCTCCACTTT. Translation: CASSYGTYNSPLHF.

CDR3 residues: CSVDSWQSETQYF. As DNA, the CDR3 is TGCAGCGTTGATAGCTGGCAATCAGAGACCCAGTACTTC. The V and J genes are TRBV29-1 and TRBJ2-5; D is undetermined. V lost 3 bases and J lost 4, with 12 bases in between. This CDR3 comprises 13 residues. CDR1 is SQVTM, CDR2 ANQGSEA, per germline.

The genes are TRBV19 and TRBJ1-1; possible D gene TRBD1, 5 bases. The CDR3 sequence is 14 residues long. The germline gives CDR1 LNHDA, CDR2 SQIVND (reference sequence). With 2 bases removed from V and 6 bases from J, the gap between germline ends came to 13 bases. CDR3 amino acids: CASSIRQGLAEAFF. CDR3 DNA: TGTGCCAGTAGTATAAGGCAGGGTCTAGCTGAAGCTTTCTTT.